The 16 T cell receptor beta chains in this list originate from one sample, sequenced in a study of T cell repertoires in aging, cancer and after chemotherapy. Peripheral blood genomic DNA, not sorted cells or RNA, was the template. Multiplex touch-down PCR with TRB-A/B primers amplified rearranged V-D-J TRB sequences. Via MiXCR, TCRdb re-called the multiplex PCR reads, giving one row per CDR3 protein. The table lists approximately 13,000 distinct CDR3 sequences, around 20% of them singletons, with around 5.8% in the top ten. Specimen: blood. These receptors were taken from a human donor in good health.

Ten or more counts support this clonotype. This chain uses TRBV6-9 with TRBJ1-5; 9 bases are shared with TRBD1. V shed 4 bases and J 3 bases; nucleotides not matched to a gene: 7. Germline CDR1 MNHGY, CDR2 SVAAGI. The CDR3 is 16 residues long. Here the CDR3 DNA reads TGTGCCAGCAGTTCCACGGGACAGGGCCTCAATCAGCCCCAGCATTTT. Translating it yields CASSSTGQGLNQPQHF.

By share, this clonotype counts as medium-sized. CDR3 amino acids: CASSLVDRANYGYTF. The CDR3 DNA sequence: TGTGCCAGCAGCTTGGTAGACAGGGCCAACTATGGCTACACCTTC. The chain links TRBV5-4 to TRBJ1-2; 7 nucleotides match TRBD1. This CDR3 region has 15 residues. Germline V gives CDR1 SGHNT, CDR2 YYREEE (reference sequence). V gave up 0 bases and J gave up 2 bases; unmatched junction bases: 4. Combining the CDR3 with reference TRBV5-4 and TRBJ1-2 gives the whole variable domain ETGVTQSPTHLIKTRGQQVTLRCSSQSGHNTVSWYQQALGQGPQFIFQYYREEENGRGNFPPRFSGLQFPNYSSELNVNALELDDSALYLCASSLVDRANYGYTFGSGTRLTVV.

This clonotype came up a few times. J is TRBJ2-3 and V is TRBV7-6, with 12 bases matching TRBD2. This CDR3 region has 16 residues. CDR1 and CDR2 from the germline V gene are SGHVS and FNYEAQ. J lost 3 bases, V lost 3 bases, and 4 bases had no gene match. The CDR3 spells CASSFSLAGGTDTQYF. The DNA for the CDR3 is TGTGCCAGCAGCTTTTCACTAGCGGGGGGTACAGATACGCAGTATTTT.

In its sample, this clonotype is medium-sized. The chain links TRBV7-2 to TRBJ2-1; D is possibly TRBD2 (7 bases). The CDR3 runs 14 residues. Looked up from germline, CDR1 is SGHTA and CDR2 is FQGNSA. Trimming removed 2 bases at V and 10 bases at J, with 15 bases between. The CDR3 DNA sequence: TGTGCCAGCAGCTTACTCGCGGGGGCCAGGGAGCAGTTCTTC. Residues: CASSLLAGAREQFF. Looking up the rest from reference TRBV7-2 and TRBJ2-1 gives the full variable domain: GAGVSQSPSNKVTEKGKDVELRCDPISGHTALYWYRQSLGQGLEFLIYFQGNSAPDKSGLPSDRFSAERTGGSVSTLTIQRTQQEDSAVYLCASSLLAGAREQFFGPGTRLTVL.

This clonotype was seen at least ten times. The CDR3: CASSLGVYSGNTIYF. The CDR3 DNA reads TGCGCCAGCAGCTTGGGTGTGTACTCTGGAAACACCATATATTTT. V gene TRBV5-1 combines with J gene TRBJ1-3; D remains unclear. The V and J ends lost 0 bases and 0 bases respectively, with 7 bases between them. From germline, CDR1 is SGHRS and CDR2 YFSETQ. The CDR3 sequence is 15 residues long.

This clonotype has a handful of counts. J is TRBJ2-5 and V is TRBV4-3, with D possibly TRBD2 on 6 matching bases. Between the trimmed V and J ends, which lost 3 bases and 1 base, there was a span of 6 bases. CDR1 and CDR2 (germline): LGHNA, YSLEER. CDR3 length equals 13 residues. Here the CDR3 reads CASSQGGQETQYF. CDR3 DNA: TGCGCCAGCAGCCAGGGAGGCCAAGAGACCCAGTACTTC.

This clonotype qualifies as medium-sized. The chain has TRBV6-1 and TRBJ1-3, with D perhaps matching TRBD1 (5 bases). The germline V and J ends were trimmed by 5 bases and 0 bases, with 20 bases remaining between them. Germline-derived CDR1 and CDR2 are MNHNS and SASEGT. The CDR3 sequence is 18 residues long. In DNA, the CDR3 is TGTGCCAGCAGTACACCTTGGGGGGGTCCAATCTCTGGAAACACCATATATTTT. Its protein product is CASSTPWGGPISGNTIYF.

This clonotype was detected only a few times. The rearrangement joins TRBV24-1 to TRBJ2-2; the D gene is possibly TRBD1 (6 bases). Trimming removed 11 bases from V and 4 bases from J, with 13 bases in between. This CDR3 has 13 residues. From germline, CDR1 is KGHDR and CDR2 SFDVKD. In nucleotides, the CDR3 is TGTGCCAAACGGGACACTCGCACCGGGGAGCTGTTTTTT. This translates into CAKRDTRTGELFF.

By share, this clonotype counts as medium-sized. As DNA, the CDR3 is TGTGCCAGCAGCTTAGCCCAGACAGGACCGCGGGGCAATGAGCAGTTCTTC. Translation gives CASSLAQTGPRGNEQFF. The chain uses TRBV7-2 and TRBJ2-1; TRBD1 or TRBD2 may be the D gene (6 bases each). Germline V gene sequence: CDR1 SGHTA, CDR2 FQGNSA. Trimming stripped 0 bases from V and 6 bases from J, with 18 bases between. The CDR3 has 17 amino acids.

The genes are TRBV7-9 and TRBJ1-1; the match to TRBD1 covers 8 bases. V gave up 4 bases and J gave up 4 bases; unmatched junction bases: 11. Germline loops: CDR1 SEHNR, CDR2 FQNEAQ (reference sequence). The CDR3 runs 16 residues. The DNA of the CDR3 is TGTGCCAGCAGCTCCTTCCTGACAGGGGATCGCACTGAAGCTTTCTTT. Translated: CASSSFLTGDRTEAFF.

This clonotype was counted between two and nine times. The rearrangement links TRBV6-4 to TRBJ1-1, with D possibly TRBD1 on 6 matching bases. CDR3 size: 16 residues. The germline V gene encodes CDR1 MRHNA and CDR2 SNTAGT. The V and J ends lost 0 bases and 0 bases respectively, with 11 bases between them. The CDR3 DNA follows: TGTGCCAGCAGTGACTCCGGGGGCGCCTTGAACACTGAAGCTTTCTTT. This translates into CASSDSGGALNTEAFF.

This clonotype was observed a handful of times. This rearrangement joins TRBV4-1 to TRBJ1-6; the D is unclear. The ends were cut back, 4 bases at V and 0 bases at J, with 13 bases in the middle. The CDR3 runs 17 residues. From germline, CDR1 is MGHRA and CDR2 YSYEKL. The CDR3 loop reads CASSLTTVSSYNSPLHF. The DNA for the CDR3 is TGCGCCAGCAGCCTCACGACGGTGAGCTCCTATAATTCACCCCTCCACTTT.

The chain is built from TRBV18 and TRBJ1-1; D gene uncertain. CDR1 KGHSH and CDR2 LQKENI come from the germline V gene. This CDR3 is built from 13 residues. The V end lost 5 bases, the J end lost 6 bases, and 13 bases lay between the germline ends. This chain's CDR3 is CASSTDGVSEAFF. The CDR3 nucleotides are TGTGCCAGCTCAACAGACGGGGTTTCTGAAGCTTTCTTT.

There are a few counts of this clonotype. The chain couples TRBV4-1 to TRBJ1-2, with D uncertain. From germline, CDR1 is MGHRA and CDR2 YSYEKL. The CDR3 length is 13 residues. The V gene lost 3 bases and the J gene lost 8 bases, with 13 bases spanning the gap. CDR3 sequence: CASSQALVSGYTF. CDR3 sequence (DNA): TGCGCCAGCAGCCAGGCCCTAGTAAGCGGCTACACCTTC.

This clonotype occurred a few times. J is TRBJ1-1 and V is TRBV20-1; D gene unclear. Germline CDR1 reads DFQATT; CDR2 reads SNEGSKA (reference sequence). The length of the CDR3 is 12 residues. V dropped 5 bases and J dropped 4 bases, with 11 bases sitting between them. The CDR3: CSASNRATEAFF. CDR3 in DNA: TGCAGTGCTTCGAATAGGGCCACTGAAGCTTTCTTT.

J is TRBJ2-7 and V is TRBV13, with 8 bases matching TRBD2. Germline trimming cut 2 bases from V and 5 bases from J; bases unmatched to any gene: 5. The germline V gene has CDR1 PRHDT and CDR2 FYEKMQ (reference sequence). CDR3 length: 14 residues. Written as DNA, the CDR3 is TGTGCCAGCAGCTTAAGGCCGGGGGGGGACGAGCAGTACTTC. Its protein product is CASSLRPGGDEQYF.